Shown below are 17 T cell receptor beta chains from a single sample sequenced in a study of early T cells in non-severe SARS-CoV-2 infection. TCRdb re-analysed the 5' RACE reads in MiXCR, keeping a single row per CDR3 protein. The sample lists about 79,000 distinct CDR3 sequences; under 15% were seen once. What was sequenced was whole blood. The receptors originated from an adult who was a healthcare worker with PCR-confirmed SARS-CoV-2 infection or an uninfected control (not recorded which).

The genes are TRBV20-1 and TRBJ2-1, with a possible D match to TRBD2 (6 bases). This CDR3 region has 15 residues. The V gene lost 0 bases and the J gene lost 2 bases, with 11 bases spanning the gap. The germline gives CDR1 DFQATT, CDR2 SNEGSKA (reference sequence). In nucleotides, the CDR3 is TGCAGTGCTAGAGAGTTAGGAGGGGCCTACAATGAGCAGTTCTTC. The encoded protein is CSARELGGAYNEQFF.

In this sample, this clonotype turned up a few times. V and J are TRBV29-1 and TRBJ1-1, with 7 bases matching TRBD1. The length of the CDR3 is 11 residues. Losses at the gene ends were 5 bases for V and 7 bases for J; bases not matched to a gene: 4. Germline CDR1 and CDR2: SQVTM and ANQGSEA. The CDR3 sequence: CSVTQGDEAFF. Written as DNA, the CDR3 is TGCAGCGTTACCCAGGGGGATGAAGCTTTCTTT.

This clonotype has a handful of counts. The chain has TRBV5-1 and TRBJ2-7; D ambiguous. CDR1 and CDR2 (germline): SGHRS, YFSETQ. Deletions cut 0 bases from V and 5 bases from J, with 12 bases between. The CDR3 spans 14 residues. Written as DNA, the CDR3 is TGCGCCAGCAGCTTGGTGGCAGGAAGCCACGAGCAGTACTTC. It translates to CASSLVAGSHEQYF.

The CDR3 DNA is TGTGCCAGCAGTACAGGGTTCGGTACCCAGTACTTC. Protein: CASSTGFGTQYF. The gene calls are TRBV2 and TRBJ2-5, with D perhaps TRBD1 (6 bases). CDR1 and CDR2 from the germline V gene are SNHLY and FYNNEI. Trimming shortened V by 5 bases and J by 8 bases, and 12 bases separated the two germline ends. The CDR3 spans 12 residues.

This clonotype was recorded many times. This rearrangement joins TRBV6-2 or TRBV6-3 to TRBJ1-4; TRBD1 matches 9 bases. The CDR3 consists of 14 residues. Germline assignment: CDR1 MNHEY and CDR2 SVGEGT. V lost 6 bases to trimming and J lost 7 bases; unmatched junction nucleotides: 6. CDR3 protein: CASRPQGAFEKLFF. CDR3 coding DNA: TGTGCCAGCAGACCACAGGGGGCTTTTGAAAAACTGTTTTTT.

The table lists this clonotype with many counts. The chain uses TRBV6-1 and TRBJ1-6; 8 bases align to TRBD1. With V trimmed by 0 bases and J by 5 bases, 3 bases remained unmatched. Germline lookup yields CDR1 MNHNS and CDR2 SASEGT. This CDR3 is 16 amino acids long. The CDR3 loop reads CASSEAQGADNSPLHF. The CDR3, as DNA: TGTGCCAGCAGTGAAGCCCAGGGGGCCGATAATTCACCCCTCCACTTT.

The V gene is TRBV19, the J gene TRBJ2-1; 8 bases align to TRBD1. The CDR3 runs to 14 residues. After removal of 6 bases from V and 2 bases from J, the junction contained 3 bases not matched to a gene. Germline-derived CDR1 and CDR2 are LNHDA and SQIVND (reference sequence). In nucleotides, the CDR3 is TGTGCCAGTAGCCCAGGGGGCACCTACAATGAGCAGTTCTTC. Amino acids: CASSPGGTYNEQFF.

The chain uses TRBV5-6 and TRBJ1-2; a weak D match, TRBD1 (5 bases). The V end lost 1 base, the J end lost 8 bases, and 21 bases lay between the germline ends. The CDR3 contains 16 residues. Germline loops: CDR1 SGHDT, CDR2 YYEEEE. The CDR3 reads CASSLLRQLFYVGYTF. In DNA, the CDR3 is TGTGCCAGCAGCTTGTTAAGACAGCTATTCTATGTGGGCTACACCTTC.

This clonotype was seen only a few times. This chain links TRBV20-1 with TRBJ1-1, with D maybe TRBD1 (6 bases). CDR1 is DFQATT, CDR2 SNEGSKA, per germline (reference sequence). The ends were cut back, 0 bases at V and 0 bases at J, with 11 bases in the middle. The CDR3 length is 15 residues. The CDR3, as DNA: TGCAGTGCTAGAGATCAGGGGATTATGAACACTGAAGCTTTCTTT. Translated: CSARDQGIMNTEAFF.

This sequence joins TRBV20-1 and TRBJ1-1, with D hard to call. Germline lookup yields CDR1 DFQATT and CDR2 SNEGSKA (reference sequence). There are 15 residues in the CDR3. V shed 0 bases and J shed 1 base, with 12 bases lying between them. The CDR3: CSARDPKTGNTEAFF. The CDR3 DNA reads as TGCAGTGCTAGAGACCCCAAAACGGGGAACACTGAAGCTTTCTTT.

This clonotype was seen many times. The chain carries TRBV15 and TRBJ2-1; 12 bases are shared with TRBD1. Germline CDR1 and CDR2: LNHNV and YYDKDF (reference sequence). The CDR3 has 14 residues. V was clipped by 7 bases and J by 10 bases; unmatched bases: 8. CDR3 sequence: CATTAGTGGKEQFF. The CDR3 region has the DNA TGTGCCACCACCGCCGGGACAGGGGGCAAGGAGCAGTTCTTC.

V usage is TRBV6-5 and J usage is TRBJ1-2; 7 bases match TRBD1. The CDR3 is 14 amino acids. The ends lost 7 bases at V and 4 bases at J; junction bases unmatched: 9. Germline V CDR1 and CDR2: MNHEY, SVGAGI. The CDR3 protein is CASTQVGTVYGYTF. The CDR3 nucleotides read TGTGCCAGCACCCAAGTCGGGACAGTCTATGGCTACACCTTC.

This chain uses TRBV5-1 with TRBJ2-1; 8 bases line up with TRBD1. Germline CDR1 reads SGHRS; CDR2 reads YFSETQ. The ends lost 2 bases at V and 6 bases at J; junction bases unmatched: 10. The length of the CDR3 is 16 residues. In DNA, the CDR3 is TGCGCCAGCAGCTTTCTGACAGGGGAAAGTATCAATGAGCAGTTCTTC. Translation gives CASSFLTGESINEQFF.

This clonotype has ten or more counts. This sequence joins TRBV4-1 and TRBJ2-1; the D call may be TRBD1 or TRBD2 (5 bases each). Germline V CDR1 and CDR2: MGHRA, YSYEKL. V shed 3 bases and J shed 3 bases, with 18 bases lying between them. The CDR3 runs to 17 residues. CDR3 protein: CASSHPLRGVGYNEQFF. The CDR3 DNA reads TGCGCCAGCAGCCATCCCCTAAGAGGGGTTGGCTACAATGAGCAGTTCTTC.

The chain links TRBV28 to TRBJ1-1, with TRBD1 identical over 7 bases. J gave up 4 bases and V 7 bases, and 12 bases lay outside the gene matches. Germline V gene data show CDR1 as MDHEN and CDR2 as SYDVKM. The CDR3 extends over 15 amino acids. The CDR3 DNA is TGTGCCAGCACCAGTTCGACAGGGCGCGGCACTGAAGCTTTCTTT. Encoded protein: CASTSSTGRGTEAFF.

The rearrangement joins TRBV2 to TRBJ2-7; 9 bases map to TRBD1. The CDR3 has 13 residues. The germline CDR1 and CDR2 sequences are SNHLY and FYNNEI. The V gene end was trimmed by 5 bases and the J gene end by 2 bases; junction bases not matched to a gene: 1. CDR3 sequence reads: CASSYRGPYEQYF. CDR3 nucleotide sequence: TGTGCCAGCAGTTACAGGGGGCCCTACGAGCAGTACTTC.

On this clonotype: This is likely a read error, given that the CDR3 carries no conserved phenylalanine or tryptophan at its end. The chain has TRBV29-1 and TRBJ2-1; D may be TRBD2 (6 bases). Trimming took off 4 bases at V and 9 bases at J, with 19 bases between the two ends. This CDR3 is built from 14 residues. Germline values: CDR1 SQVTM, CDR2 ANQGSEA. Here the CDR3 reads CSVGETRLEIEQFL. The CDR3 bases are TGCAGCGTTGGTGAAACGAGACTAGAGATTGAGCAGTTCCTC.